This T cell receptor beta chain was captured in a study of T cells in Graves' hyperthyroidism and ophthalmopathy. At the level of the study: Any treatment followed the collection of peripheral blood at initial diagnosis.

Germline values: CDR1 DFQATT, CDR2 SNEGSKA (reference sequence). CDR3 length: 14 amino acids. Authors of the study amplified TCR beta CDR3 regions from RNA transcripts. Carried out on the TCR CDR3, a first-round RT-PCR used the HTBI primer set. TCRdb itself ran the multiplex PCR reads through MiXCR, one entry per CDR3 protein. The table has 600,000 or so distinct CDR3 sequences, roughly 15% seen once. The genes are TRBV20-1 and TRBJ2-3, with 9 nucleotides matching TRBD2. Sequencing was performed on blood. This receptor was taken from a woman in her 50s with Graves' ophthalmopathy. CDR3 region: CSVGREGDTDTQYF. The CDR3 DNA reads as TGCAGCGTTGGGCGGGAGGGGGACACAGATACGCAGTATTTT.